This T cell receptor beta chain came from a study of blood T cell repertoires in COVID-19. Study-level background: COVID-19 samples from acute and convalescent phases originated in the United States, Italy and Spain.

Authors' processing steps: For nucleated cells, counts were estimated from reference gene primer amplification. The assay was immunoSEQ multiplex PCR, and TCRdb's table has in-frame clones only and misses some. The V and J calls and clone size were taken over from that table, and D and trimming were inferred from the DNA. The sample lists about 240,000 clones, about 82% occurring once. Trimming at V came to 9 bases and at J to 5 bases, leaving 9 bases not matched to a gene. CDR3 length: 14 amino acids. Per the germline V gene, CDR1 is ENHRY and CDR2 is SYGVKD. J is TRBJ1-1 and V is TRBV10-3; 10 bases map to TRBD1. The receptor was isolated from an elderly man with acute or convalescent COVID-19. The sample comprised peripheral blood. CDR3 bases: TGTGCCATTACATCGGGGACAGGGGTTACTGAAGCTTTCTTT. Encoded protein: CAITSGTGVTEAFF.